A selection of T cell receptor beta chains follows, all from one sample in a study of regulatory T cells in long-lasting Graves disease. TCRdb re-derived calls from the multiplex PCR reads in MiXCR, one entry per CDR3 protein. The data show roughly 500,000 distinct CDR3 sequences, around 12% seen once. The same specimen was also included in a second study, on T cells in Graves' hyperthyroidism and ophthalmopathy.

Material: peripheral blood mononuclear cells (PBMCs), obtained at new diagnosis, from a patient treated with antithyroid drugs. These receptors all stem from a woman aged 25 to 39 with Graves disease. CDR3s include the opening cysteine and the closing phenylalanine or tryptophan. Rows give clone size only sometimes, using once, few, many, or a class for an expanded clone.

J,size,V,CDR3
TRBJ2-7,-,TRBV7-2,CASSLARGREQYF
TRBJ2-7,many,TRBV2,CASRGGEQYF
TRBJ2-7,-,TRBV15,CATSSELASSYEQYF
TRBJ2-1,few,TRBV20-1,CSARPSGGKRVNEQFF
TRBJ2-7,many,TRBV7-2,CASSLVGIRTEEYF
TRBJ1-2,-,TRBV20-1,CSARPPQGSRYGYTF
TRBJ2-1,-,TRBV29-1,CSVDTQGLGHNEQFF
TRBJ2-3,few,TRBV5-6,CASSRDRARFTDTQYF
TRBJ2-3,many,TRBV18,CASSLRTGDTDTQYF
TRBJ2-3,many,TRBV20-1,CSANDGGGGRVDTQYF
TRBJ1-6,-,TRBV5-6,CASSSRRGGKRNSPLHF
TRBJ2-1,many,TRBV27,CASSPAESSYNEQFF
TRBJ2-5,many,TRBV12-3/TRBV12-4,CASSRRRNRETQYF
TRBJ1-2,many,TRBV3-1,CASSTTPGGLGGYTF
TRBJ2-1,many,TRBV7-2,CASSLVGVSGRSYNEQFF
TRBJ2-6,many,TRBV2,CASNVVGVGSGANVLTF
TRBJ2-5,many,TRBV10-3,CAISEGGTSGEETQYF
TRBJ2-3,many,TRBV24-1,CATSGDFGLISTDTQYF
TRBJ2-7,many,TRBV28,CASSLARGPRSIAYEQYF
TRBJ1-1,many,TRBV15,CATSQGGRPRYTEAFF
TRBJ1-1,-,TRBV30,CAWSPNCPVEAFF
TRBJ1-4,few,TRBV5-1,CASSFLEGAGEKLFF
TRBJ2-3,few,TRBV5-1,CASSPYLSTDTQYF
TRBJ2-7,-,TRBV6-2/TRBV6-3,CASSPVPLSGTPYEQYF
TRBJ2-1,-,TRBV11-2,CASSLGGTESYNEQCF
TRBJ2-1,-,TRBV9,CASSVRVGTNEQFF
TRBJ2-5,-,TRBV7-2,CASSLGSVQETQYF
TRBJ2-2,many,TRBV12-3/TRBV12-4,CASRIYSTGELFF
TRBJ1-2,-,TRBV11-3,CASSLGGDRWSGYTF
TRBJ1-1,-,TRBV2,CASRFSTEAFF
TRBJ2-1,many,TRBV9,CASSPQVISGFRNNEQFF
TRBJ2-1,few,TRBV7-9,CASSLRPSGTAYNEQFF
TRBJ2-5,few,TRBV30,CAWSVLRLYQETQYF
TRBJ1-1,many,TRBV5-1,CASSLDSPNTEAFF
TRBJ1-5,many,TRBV20-1,CSASAVINQPQHF
TRBJ2-5,many,TRBV6-1,CASSPGQGGREAQYF
TRBJ2-7,few,TRBV4-1,CASSQENVYEQYF
TRBJ2-1,few,TRBV7-2,CASSWGDRSSYNEQFF
TRBJ1-2,many,TRBV12-3/TRBV12-4,CASSSGTGTFGYTF
TRBJ2-7,-,TRBV25-1,CASSHPGVPEQYF
TRBJ2-7,many,TRBV28,CASSLPLLAQPIEQYF
TRBJ1-3,many,TRBV7-9,CASNRRDAGNTIYF
TRBJ2-7,few,TRBV19,CASGISGIDEQYF
TRBJ2-5,many,TRBV7-9,CASSLGQHRKETQYF
TRBJ2-1,many,TRBV7-8,CASSLNPADEQFF
TRBJ2-3,many,TRBV9,CASSVGIQGNMQYF
TRBJ1-1,many,TRBV18,CASSHTKQGAGTEAFF